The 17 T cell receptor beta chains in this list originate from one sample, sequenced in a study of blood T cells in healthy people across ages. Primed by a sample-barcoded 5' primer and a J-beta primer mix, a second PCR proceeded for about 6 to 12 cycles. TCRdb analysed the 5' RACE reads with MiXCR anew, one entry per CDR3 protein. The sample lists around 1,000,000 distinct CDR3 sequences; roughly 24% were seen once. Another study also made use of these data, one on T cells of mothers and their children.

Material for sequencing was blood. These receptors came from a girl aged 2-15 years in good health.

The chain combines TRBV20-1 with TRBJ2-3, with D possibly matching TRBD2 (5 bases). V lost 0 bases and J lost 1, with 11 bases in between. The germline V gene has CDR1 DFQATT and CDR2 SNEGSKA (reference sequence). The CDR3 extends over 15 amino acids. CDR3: CSARDSSAGTDTQYF. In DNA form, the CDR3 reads TGCAGTGCTAGAGATAGTAGCGCAGGCACAGATACGCAGTATTTT.

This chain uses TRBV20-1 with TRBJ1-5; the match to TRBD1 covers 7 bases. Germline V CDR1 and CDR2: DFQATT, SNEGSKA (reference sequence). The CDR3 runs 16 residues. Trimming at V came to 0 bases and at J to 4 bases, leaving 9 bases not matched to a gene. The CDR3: CSARDRGGGNNQPQHF. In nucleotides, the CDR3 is TGCAGTGCTAGAGATCGGGGAGGGGGCAATAATCAGCCCCAGCATTTT.

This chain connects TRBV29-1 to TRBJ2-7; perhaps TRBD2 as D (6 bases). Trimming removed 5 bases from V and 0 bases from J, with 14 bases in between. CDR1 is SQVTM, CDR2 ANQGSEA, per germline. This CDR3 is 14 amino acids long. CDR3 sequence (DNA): TGCAGCGTTTCGAGGAGGGCAAGCTCCTACGAGCAGTACTTC. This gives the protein CSVSRRASSYEQYF.

CDR3 in DNA: TGTGCCAGCATCTTCGGGGGGGCGGATACGCAGTATTTT. Amino acid sequence: CASIFGGADTQYF. The chain is built from TRBV28 and TRBJ2-3, with 8 bases matching TRBD2. Germline values: CDR1 MDHEN, CDR2 SYDVKM. After removal of 7 bases from V and 6 bases from J, the junction contained 6 bases not matched to a gene. The CDR3 contains 13 residues.

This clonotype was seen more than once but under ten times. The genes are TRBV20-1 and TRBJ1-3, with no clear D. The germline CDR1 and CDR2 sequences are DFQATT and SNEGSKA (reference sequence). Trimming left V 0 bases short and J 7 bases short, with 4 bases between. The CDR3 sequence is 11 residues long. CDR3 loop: CSARDRNTIYF. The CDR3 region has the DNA TGCAGTGCTAGAGATCGCAACACCATATATTTT.

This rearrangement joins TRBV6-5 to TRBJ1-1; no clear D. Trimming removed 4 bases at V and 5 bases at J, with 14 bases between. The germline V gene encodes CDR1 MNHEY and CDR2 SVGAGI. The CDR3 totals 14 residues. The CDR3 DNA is TGTGCCAGCAGTTCCTCCGACCTGGGGACTGAAGCTTTCTTT. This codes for CASSSSDLGTEAFF.

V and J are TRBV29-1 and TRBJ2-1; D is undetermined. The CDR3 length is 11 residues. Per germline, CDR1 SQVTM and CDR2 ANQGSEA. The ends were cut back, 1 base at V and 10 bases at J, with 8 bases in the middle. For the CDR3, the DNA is TGCAGCGTTGAAGTCGCCGACGAGCAGTTCTTC. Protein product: CSVEVADEQFF.

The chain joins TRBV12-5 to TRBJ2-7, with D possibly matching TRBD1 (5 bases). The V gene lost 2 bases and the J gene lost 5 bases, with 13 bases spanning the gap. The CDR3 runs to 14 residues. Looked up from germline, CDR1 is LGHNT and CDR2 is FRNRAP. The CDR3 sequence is CASGLIGDVHEQYF. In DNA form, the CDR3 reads TGTGCTAGTGGTTTGATAGGGGATGTTCACGAGCAGTACTTC.

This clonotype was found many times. CDR3 residues: CSASAANLAKNIQYF. The CDR3 bases are TGCAGTGCTAGCGCGGCGAACCTAGCCAAAAACATTCAGTACTTC. The chain combines TRBV20-1 with TRBJ2-4; D is undetermined. The CDR3 spans 15 residues. Germline V gene sequence: CDR1 DFQATT, CDR2 SNEGSKA (reference sequence). V lost 3 bases and J lost 0, with 12 bases in between.

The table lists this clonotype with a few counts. The CDR3 DNA reads as TGTGCCAGCAGTTACGATTCCCTAACAGGGTCCGATGAGCAGTTCTTC. Protein: CASSYDSLTGSDEQFF. This chain connects TRBV6-6 to TRBJ2-1; tentative D call: TRBD1 (6 bases). The ends were cut back, 2 bases at V and 8 bases at J, with 19 bases in the middle. Germline V gene data show CDR1 as MNHNY and CDR2 as SVGAGI (reference sequence). This CDR3 contains 16 residues.

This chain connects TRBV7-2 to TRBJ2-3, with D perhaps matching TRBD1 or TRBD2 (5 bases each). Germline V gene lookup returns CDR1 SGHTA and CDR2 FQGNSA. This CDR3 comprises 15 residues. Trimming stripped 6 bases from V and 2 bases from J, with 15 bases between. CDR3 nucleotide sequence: TGTGCCAGCAGTACCCCGGGACCACACACAGATACGCAGTATTTT. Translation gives CASSTPGPHTDTQYF.

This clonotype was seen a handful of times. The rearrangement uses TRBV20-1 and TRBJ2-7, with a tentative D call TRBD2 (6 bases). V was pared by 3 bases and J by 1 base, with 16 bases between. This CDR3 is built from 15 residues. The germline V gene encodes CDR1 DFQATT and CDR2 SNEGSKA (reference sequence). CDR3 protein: CSASKGSGPSYEQYF. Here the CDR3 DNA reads TGCAGTGCTAGTAAGGGCAGCGGGCCGTCCTACGAGCAGTACTTC.

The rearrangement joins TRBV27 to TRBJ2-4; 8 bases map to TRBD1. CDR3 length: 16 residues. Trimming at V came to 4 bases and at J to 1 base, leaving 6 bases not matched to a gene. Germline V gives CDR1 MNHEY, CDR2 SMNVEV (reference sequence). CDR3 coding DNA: TGTGCCAGCAGTTCGACAGGGGCTACGGCCAAAAACATTCAGTACTTC. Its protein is CASSSTGATAKNIQYF.

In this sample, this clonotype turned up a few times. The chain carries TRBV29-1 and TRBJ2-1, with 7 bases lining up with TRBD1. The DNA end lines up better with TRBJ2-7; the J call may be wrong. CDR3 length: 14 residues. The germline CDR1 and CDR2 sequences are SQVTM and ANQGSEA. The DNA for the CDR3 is TGCAGCGTTGAAAGGAATCGGGACAGCTACGAGCAGTACTTC. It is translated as CSVERNRDSYEQYF.

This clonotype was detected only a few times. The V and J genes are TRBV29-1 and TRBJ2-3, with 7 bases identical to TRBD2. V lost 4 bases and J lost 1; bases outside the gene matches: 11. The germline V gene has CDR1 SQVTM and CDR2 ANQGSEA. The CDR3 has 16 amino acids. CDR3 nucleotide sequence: TGCAGCGTTGCCATACTTCTAGCGGACGGCACAGATACGCAGTATTTT. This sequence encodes CSVAILLADGTDTQYF.

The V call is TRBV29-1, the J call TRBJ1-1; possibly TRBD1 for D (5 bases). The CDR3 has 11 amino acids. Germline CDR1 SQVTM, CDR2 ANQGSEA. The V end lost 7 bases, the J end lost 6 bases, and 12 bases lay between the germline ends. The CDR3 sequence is CSGERGPEAFF. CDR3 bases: TGCAGCGGTGAGAGGGGCCCTGAAGCTTTCTTT.

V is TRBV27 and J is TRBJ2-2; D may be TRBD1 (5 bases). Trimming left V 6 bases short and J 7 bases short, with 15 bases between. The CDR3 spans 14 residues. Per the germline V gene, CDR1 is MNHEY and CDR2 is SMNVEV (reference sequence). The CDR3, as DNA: TGTGCCAGCAGCCCCACAACCAGGGTCGGGGAGCTGTTTTTT. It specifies CASSPTTRVGELFF.